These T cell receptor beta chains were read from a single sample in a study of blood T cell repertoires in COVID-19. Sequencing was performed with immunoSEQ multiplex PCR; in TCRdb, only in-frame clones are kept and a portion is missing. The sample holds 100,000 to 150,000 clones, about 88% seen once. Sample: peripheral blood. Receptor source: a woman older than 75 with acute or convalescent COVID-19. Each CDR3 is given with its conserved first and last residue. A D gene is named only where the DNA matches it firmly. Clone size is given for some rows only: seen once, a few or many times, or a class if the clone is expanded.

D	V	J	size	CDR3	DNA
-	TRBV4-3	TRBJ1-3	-	CASSQTYSGGNTIYF	TGCGCCAGCAGCCAAACTTACTCTGGTGGAAACACCATATATTTT
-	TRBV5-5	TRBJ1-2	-	CASSLEVRGNYGYTF	TGTGCCAGCAGCTTGGAAGTACGAGGGAACTATGGCTACACCTTC
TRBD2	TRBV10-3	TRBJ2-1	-	CAISLQGLAGANEQFF	TGTGCCATCAGTCTTCAGGGATTAGCGGGAGCTAATGAGCAGTTCTTC
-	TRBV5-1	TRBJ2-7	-	CASSSAGKVAEQYF	TGCGCCAGCAGCTCGGCAGGGAAGGTGGCCGAGCAGTACTTC
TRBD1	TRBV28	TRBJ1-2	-	CASSLFGTGGYGYTF	TGTGCCAGCAGTTTATTCGGCACAGGGGGCTATGGCTACACCTTC
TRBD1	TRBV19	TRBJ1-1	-	CASSISGTGNEAFF	TGTGCCAGTAGTATCTCCGGGACAGGGAATGAAGCTTTCTTT
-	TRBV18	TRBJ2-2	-	CASSPIPTGGVELFF	TGTGCCAGCTCACCCATCCCCACAGGAGGGGTCGAGCTGTTTTTT
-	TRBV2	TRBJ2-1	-	CAREGQGKNEQFF	TGTGCCAGAGAGGGCCAGGGGAAGAATGAGCAGTTCTTC
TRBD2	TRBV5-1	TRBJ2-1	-	CASSLAGNSYNEQFF	TGCGCCAGCAGCTTAGCGGGGAACTCCTACAATGAGCAGTTCTTC
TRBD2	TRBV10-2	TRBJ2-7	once	CASWVGLAGSRYEQYF	TGCGCCAGCTGGGTAGGACTAGCGGGATCTCGCTACGAGCAGTACTTC
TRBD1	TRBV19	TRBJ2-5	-	CASSRQYRGETQYF	TGTGCCAGTAGCCGTCAATACAGGGGTGAGACCCAGTACTTC
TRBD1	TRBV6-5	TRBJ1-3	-	CASSPLGTERNTIYF	TGTGCCAGCAGCCCACTGGGGACAGAGAGAAACACCATATATTTT
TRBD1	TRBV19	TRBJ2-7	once	CASSMGQIYEQYF	TGTGCCAGTAGTATGGGACAGATCTACGAGCAGTACTTC
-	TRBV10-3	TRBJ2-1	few	CAISESRLVTYNEQFF	TGTGCCATCAGTGAGTCGAGACTAGTAACCTACAATGAGCAGTTCTTC
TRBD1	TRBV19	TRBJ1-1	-	CASSRDRIEGTEAFF	TGTGCCAGTAGCCGGGACAGGATTGAGGGGACTGAAGCTTTCTTT
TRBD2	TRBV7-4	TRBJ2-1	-	CASSLGLAGGLNNEQFF	TGTGCCAGCAGCTTAGGACTAGCGGGGGGGTTGAACAATGAGCAGTTCTTC
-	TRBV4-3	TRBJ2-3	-	CASSHGGGSDTQYF	TGCGCCAGCAGCCATGGGGGCGGCTCAGATACGCAGTATTTT
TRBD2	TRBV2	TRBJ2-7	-	CASSNLAGGPYEQYF	TGTGCCAGCAGTAATCTAGCGGGAGGGCCCTACGAGCAGTACTTC
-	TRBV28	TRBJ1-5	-	CASSSLLLGGSNQPQHF	TGTGCCAGCAGTTCCCTACTGCTCGGGGGAAGCAATCAGCCCCAGCATTTT
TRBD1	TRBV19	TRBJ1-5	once	CASRDRGALGNQPQHF	TGTGCCAGTCGGGACAGGGGGGCTCTAGGCAATCAGCCCCAGCATTTT
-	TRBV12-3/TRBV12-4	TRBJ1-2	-	CASSFPGVNGVF	TGTGCCAGCAGTTTCCCAGGGGTTAACGGGGTCTTC
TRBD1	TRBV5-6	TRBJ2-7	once	CASSLGQGLSYEQYF	TGTGCCAGCAGCTTGGGACAGGGGTTATCCTACGAGCAGTACTTC
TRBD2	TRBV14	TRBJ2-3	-	CASSQDTSGRADTQYF	TGTGCCAGCAGCCAAGATACTAGCGGGAGGGCAGATACGCAGTATTTT
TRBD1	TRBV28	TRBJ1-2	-	CASGVGGGNYGYTF	TGTGCCAGTGGAGTAGGGGGCGGAAACTATGGCTACACCTTC
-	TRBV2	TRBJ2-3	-	CASTYRTRTDTQYF	TGTGCCAGCACCTACAGGACCCGCACAGATACGCAGTATTTT
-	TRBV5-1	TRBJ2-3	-	CASSLGRGLADTQYF	TGCGCCAGCAGCTTGGGGCGGGGGCTGGCAGATACGCAGTATTTT
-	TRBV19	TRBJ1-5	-	CASSPQYQPQHF	TGTGCCAGTAGTCCACAGTATCAGCCCCAGCATTTT
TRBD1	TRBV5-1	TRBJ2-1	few	CASSLTGDSYNEQFF	TGCGCCAGCAGCTTGACAGGGGATTCTTACAATGAGCAGTTCTTC
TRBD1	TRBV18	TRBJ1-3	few	CASSPEDRASSGNTIYF	TGTGCCAGCTCACCAGAGGACAGGGCCTCCTCTGGAAACACCATATATTTT
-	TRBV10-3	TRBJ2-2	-	CAASPGGNTGELFF	TGTGCCGCCAGTCCGGGGGGCAACACCGGGGAGCTGTTTTTT
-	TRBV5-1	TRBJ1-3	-	CASSAGQNGNTIYF	TGCGCCAGCAGCGCCGGACAGAATGGAAACACCATATATTTT
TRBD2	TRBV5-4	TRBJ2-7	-	CASSLVRTSGVEQYF	TGTGCCAGCAGCTTGGTACGGACTAGCGGGGTCGAGCAGTACTTC
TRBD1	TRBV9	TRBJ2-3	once	CASSPRDRATDTQYF	TGTGCCAGCAGCCCCCGGGACAGGGCTACAGATACGCAGTATTTT
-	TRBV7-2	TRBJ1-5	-	CASSWGENQPQHF	TGTGCCAGCAGCTGGGGGGAAAATCAGCCCCAGCATTTT
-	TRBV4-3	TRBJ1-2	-	CASSQDGQVERLRGYTF	TGCGCCAGCAGCCAAGATGGGCAGGTTGAACGTCTGAGAGGCTACACCTTC